This T cell receptor (beta chain) was retrieved from a study of T cells in Graves' hyperthyroidism and ophthalmopathy (dated by TCRdb to about 2019). Background on the whole study: Peripheral blood samples were taken at the time of initial diagnosis, prior to any treatment. To identify distinguishing TCR V-J signatures, a discovery cohort of some 99 patients was used, comprising 43 with Graves' ophthalmopathy and around 57 with stable Graves' hyperthyroidism. An independent validation cohort of some 18 hyperthyroidism patients and some 15 patients who later progressed to ophthalmopathy tested prospective prediction of ophthalmopathy. The 75 to 100 discovery patients were divided at random into training and test sets in a 7:3 ratio. In six Graves' hyperthyroidism patients, the study also compared T-cell repertoires from thyroid tissue with T-cell repertoires from blood. After sampling, hyperthyroidism patients received methimazole starting at 30 mg daily, and ophthalmopathy patients received high-dose intravenous methylprednisolone. The paper describes TCR Vbeta CDR3 sequencing of about 140 peripheral blood samples, made up of around 41 ophthalmopathy patients, roughly 80 hyperthyroidism patients and roughly 17 progressor patients.

The TCR beta CDR3 regions were amplified from RNA transcripts. The TCR CDR3 was subjected to a first round of RT-PCR using the HTBI primer set and the Qiagen OneStep RT-PCR kit. A second multiplex PCR round built the libraries, followed by size selection and purification. Paired-end sequencing of the libraries was performed with 100 bp reads on an Illumina HiSeq2000. From the authors' description of their analysis: SOAPnuke was used to process the raw data, with reads discarded if the reads contained adapters or uncalled bases, had a mean Phred below 15, or lacked an exact constant-primer or identifier match. High-quality paired reads were merged with COPE v1.2.5, and unique nucleotide sequences were defined as clonotypes. MiTCR v1.1 was used to align the clonotypes against IMGT TRBV, TRBD and TRBJ reference segments. Only V-J combinations with frequency above 0.0001, covering 99% to 99.2% of repertoires, were analysed. A TCS score was defined as the ratio between F50 (clonal expansion) and ExV (chaos), using BLOSUM62-based TCRdist between CDR3 peptides within each V-J. Welch's t-statistics and random forest reduced approximately 520 V-J features to roughly 13, which were used in a naive Bayes classifier (R e1071). TCRdb applied fastp at Q25 and MiXCR to the public reads, then kept only in-frame beta chains. Every CDR3 protein is listed once, alongside the most common genes and DNA of its rows. The V and J calls here are based on TCRdb, not the publication. In this sample the table shows around 500,000 distinct CDR3 sequences, around a fifth of which occur a single time. The ten largest clones represent about 53% of the sample.

As regards this clonotype: Its recognized antigen is unknown. Qualities for individual bases were not recorded, and no much larger clone is one base off.

Broad study findings and their caveats: During validation, the model predicted progression to ophthalmopathy a median of about 6.3 months ahead of onset, with almost 71% sensitivity and around 73% specificity. A 13 V-J signature model separated ophthalmopathy from stable hyperthyroidism, with around 91% sensitivity and about 81% specificity in cross-validation and 80%/75% in testing. No statistical method was used to set the sample size in advance, and investigators knew the group allocation. Most expanded thyroid clonotypes (frequency above 0.001) were also detected in blood, a finding suggesting that blood repertoires may reflect thyroid immune responses.

Ophthalmopathy patients had moderately to severely active disease, with a Clinical Activity Score of 3 or more, a NOSPECS grade of 4 or more, and a disease duration of less than 3 months. The study excluded patients with uncontrolled infections, other autoimmune diseases, pregnancy or lactation. Diagnoses relied on clinical symptoms, serum thyroxine and TRAb, thyroid ultrasound and orbital computed tomography. PBMCs were isolated from about 9 ml of fresh peripheral blood by Ficoll-Paque density gradient centrifugation. Total RNA was extracted using Trizol reagent, and RNA quality was assessed on an Agilent 2100 Bioanalyzer. From its cysteine to its phenylalanine, the CDR3 spans 13 amino acids. Only the CDR3 portion is preserved as DNA: 39 bases, with reading frame beginning at the first base. CDR1 and CDR2 are read off the germline V gene as MNHEY and SVGEGT. Trimmed from V: 6 bases; trimmed from J: 8 bases; junction bases lacking a gene match: 5.

Here the chain combines TRBV6-2 or TRBV6-3 and TRBJ2-3, with 10 middle bases fitting TRBD2. Sequencing was carried out using blood. This receptor was obtained from an older woman with Graves' ophthalmopathy. The DNA is TGTGCCAGCAGACTAGCGGGGAGATCTACGCAGTATTTT. Its coded protein is CASRLAGRSTQYF.